The clone carrying this T cell receptor (beta chain) was found once. Using immunoSEQ multiplex PCR, the repertoire was profiled, and TCRdb retains in-frame clones only, with some absent. The table lists 95,000 to 110,000 clones, 85% to 95% of them singletons, with roughly 1.2% in the top ten. This entry is derived from a study of blood T cell repertoires in COVID-19. CDR3 length equals 13 residues. Germline V gene lookup returns CDR1 MNHEY and CDR2 SVGEGT. Trimming cost V 6 bases and J 3 bases, with 10 bases left between them. The clonotype originates from a woman in her twenties or thirties with acute or convalescent COVID-19. Sequencing was performed on peripheral blood. The rearrangement joins TRBV6-2 or TRBV6-3 to TRBJ2-3; D is unclear. The CDR3 DNA sequence: TGTGCCAGCAGCAACCCAGGTACAGATACGCAGTATTTT. This codes for CASSNPGTDTQYF.